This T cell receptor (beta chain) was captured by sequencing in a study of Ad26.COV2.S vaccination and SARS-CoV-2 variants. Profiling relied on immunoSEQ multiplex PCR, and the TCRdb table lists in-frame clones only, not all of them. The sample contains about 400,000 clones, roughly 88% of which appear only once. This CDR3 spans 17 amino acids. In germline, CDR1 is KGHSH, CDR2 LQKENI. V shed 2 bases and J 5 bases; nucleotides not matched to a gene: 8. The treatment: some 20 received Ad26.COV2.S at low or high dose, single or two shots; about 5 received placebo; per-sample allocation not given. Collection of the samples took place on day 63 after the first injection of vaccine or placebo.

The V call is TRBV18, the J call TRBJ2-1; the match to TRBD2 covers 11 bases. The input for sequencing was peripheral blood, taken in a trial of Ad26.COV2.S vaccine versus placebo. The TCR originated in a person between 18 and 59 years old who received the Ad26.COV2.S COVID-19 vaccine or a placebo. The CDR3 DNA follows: TGTGCCAGCTCACCAATCGCTAGCGGGGGGCCTAACAATGAGCAGTTCTTC. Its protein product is CASSPIASGGPNNEQFF.